The 15 T cell receptor beta chains below were found in one sample sequenced in a study of regulatory T cells in long-lasting Graves disease. According to the study, TCR beta libraries were built with iRepertoire HTBI primers and CDR3-region Arm-PCR. TCRdb itself ran the multiplex PCR reads through MiXCR, one entry per CDR3 protein. The table shows 430,000 or so distinct CDR3 sequences, with around 20% occurring only once. Time point here: persistent/refractory GD, antithyroid drugs over 5 years with positive TRAb. The TCR library was made from RNA extracted from PBMCs. The material sequenced was peripheral blood mononuclear cells (PBMCs), taken when the disease was refractory, from a patient treated with antithyroid drugs. The receptors here all came from a female donor with Graves disease.

This clonotype has a handful of counts. The V gene is TRBV2, the J gene TRBJ2-7; TRBD1 or TRBD2 may be the D gene (6 bases each). Trimming took 8 bases from V and 4 from J, leaving 18 bases between them. The CDR3 contains 14 residues. In germline, CDR1 is SNHLY, CDR2 FYNNEI. The DNA of the CDR3 is TGTGCCAGCCAAACAAGGGGGGCTCTATACGAGCAGTACTTC. It yields the protein CASQTRGALYEQYF.

This clonotype occurred many times. The rearrangement uses TRBV20-1 and TRBJ2-7; D is perhaps TRBD2 (5 bases). The V end was cut by 4 bases, the J end by 0 bases, with 16 bases between. CDR1 is DFQATT, CDR2 SNEGSKA, per germline (reference sequence). The CDR3 is made up of 15 amino acids. CDR3 DNA sequence: TGCAGTGCTACCGACCCAGCGGTACCCTCCTACGAGCAGTACTTC. This encodes CSATDPAVPSYEQYF.

V is TRBV2 and J is TRBJ2-1; D is tentatively TRBD1 or TRBD2 (6 bases each). CDR3 size: 15 residues. V was pared by 4 bases and J by 4 bases, with 14 bases between. The germline V gene encodes CDR1 SNHLY and CDR2 FYNNEI. The CDR3 DNA follows: TGTGCCAGCAGTGTAGCGGAGGGGACATACAATGAGCAGTTCTTC. It yields the protein CASSVAEGTYNEQFF.

The sample holds a few counts of this clonotype. The chain is built from TRBV25-1 and TRBJ2-5; unclear D gene. The CDR3 sequence is 11 residues long. Germline V gives CDR1 MGHDK, CDR2 SYGVNS. The ends were cut back, 5 bases at V and 6 bases at J, with 7 bases in the middle. CDR3 in amino acids: CASSTEQTQYF. As DNA, the CDR3 is TGTGCCAGCAGTACCGAGCAGACCCAGTACTTC.

This clonotype was seen ten or more times. The genes are TRBV28 and TRBJ2-7; 11 bases match TRBD2. The V gene's germline CDR1 is MDHEN and CDR2 SYDVKM. Trimming cost V 3 bases and J 6 bases; bases outside gene matches: 4. The CDR3 totals 14 residues. CDR3 amino acids: CASSLGLAALEQYF. Here the CDR3 DNA reads TGTGCCAGCAGTTTGGGACTAGCGGCTCTCGAGCAGTACTTC.

This clonotype was seen only a few times. V usage is TRBV25-1 and J usage is TRBJ1-4; 9 positions agree with TRBD1. The trim removed 4 bases at V and 8 bases at J, leaving 8 bases unmatched. CDR3 length equals 15 residues. The germline gives CDR1 MGHDK, CDR2 SYGVNS. DNA for the CDR3: TGTGCCAGCAGTGCCACGGACAGGGGCGAAGAAAAACTGTTTTTT. Translated: CASSATDRGEEKLFF.

This clonotype was detected ten times or more. The V call is TRBV28, the J call TRBJ1-5, with 11 positions matching TRBD1. The germline gives CDR1 MDHEN, CDR2 SYDVKM. The CDR3 totals 17 residues. The V segment lost 0 bases and the J segment 1 base; nucleotides outside the gene matches: 2. The CDR3 region is CASSLWWTGGSNQPQHF. The CDR3 DNA sequence: TGTGCCAGCAGTTTATGGTGGACAGGGGGCAGCAATCAGCCCCAGCATTTT.

On this clonotype itself: An end of the junction does not agree with germline; a read error may underlie this. The rearrangement links TRBV29-1 to TRBJ2-7; 8 bases fit TRBD1. Germline assignment: CDR1 SQVTM and CDR2 ANQGSEA. This CDR3 has 13 amino acids. The CDR3 nucleotides read TGCAGCGTGATGACAGGGGAATTCTACGAGCAGCACTTC. This encodes CSVMTGEFYEQHF.

This clonotype occurred many times. J is TRBJ2-5 and V is TRBV29-1, with D tentatively TRBD2 (5 bases). The CDR3 is 13 amino acids. The germline V gene encodes CDR1 SQVTM and CDR2 ANQGSEA. V lost 4 bases, J lost 4 bases, and 13 bases lay in between. The CDR3 here is CSVAGEYGETQYF. The DNA of the CDR3 is TGCAGCGTTGCTGGGGAGTACGGAGAGACCCAGTACTTC.

Turning to this clonotype: One end of the junction is discordant with germline, which a read error may explain. This chain connects TRBV6-1 to TRBJ2-2; D perhaps matches TRBD2 (6 bases). The germline CDR1 and CDR2 sequences are MNHNS and SASEGT. CDR3 length: 12 amino acids. This CDR3 is CASRENTGELLF. The CDR3 DNA reads as TGTGCCAGCCGGGAGAACACCGGGGAGCTGTTGTTT.

This clonotype appeared a few times. The V call is TRBV5-8, the J call TRBJ1-1; TRBD1 matches 8 bases. The germline V gene encodes CDR1 SGHTS and CDR2 YDEGEE. The CDR3 sequence is 13 residues long. Trimming cost V 4 bases and J 7 bases; bases outside gene matches: 6. CDR3 in amino acids: CASSNGQGNEAFF. Written as DNA, the CDR3 is TGTGCCAGCAGCAATGGACAGGGAAATGAAGCTTTCTTT.

The sample holds many counts of this clonotype. CDR3 DNA sequence: TGTGCCAGTATTAGGACAGGGGGCAGTCAGCCCCAGCATTTT. Amino acid sequence: CASIRTGGSQPQHF. The genes are TRBV19 and TRBJ1-5; TRBD1 aligns across 11 bases. The CDR3 is 14 residues long. CDR1 and CDR2 from the germline V gene are LNHDA and SQIVND (reference sequence). Germline trimming cut 7 bases from V and 6 bases from J; bases unmatched to any gene: 5.

This clonotype was seen many times. As DNA, the CDR3 is TGCAGTGCGCACGGGACAGCTTTGAACACTGAAGCTTTCTTT. As protein: CSAHGTALNTEAFF. V usage is TRBV20-1 and J usage is TRBJ1-1, with 7 bases identical to TRBD1. The CDR3 has 14 residues. Germline loops: CDR1 DFQATT, CDR2 SNEGSKA (reference sequence). V gave up 6 bases and J gave up 0 bases; unmatched junction bases: 7.

This clonotype was counted ten times or more. The chain employs TRBV28 and TRBJ1-5, with 9 bases aligning to TRBD1. The V gene end was trimmed by 7 bases and the J gene end by 3 bases; junction bases not matched to a gene: 4. CDR1 is MDHEN and CDR2 is SYDVKM in the germline V gene. This CDR3 is 14 amino acids long. The CDR3 DNA sequence: TGTGCCAGCAAATGGGACAGGGTCAATCAGCCCCAGCATTTT. This gives the protein CASKWDRVNQPQHF. The whole variable domain, filled in from reference TRBV28 and TRBJ1-5, reads DVKVTQSSRYLVKRTGEKVFLECVQDMDHENMFWYRQDPGLGLRLIYFSYDVKMKEKGDIPEGYSVSREKKERFSLILESASTNQTSMYLCASKWDRVNQPQHFGDGTRLSIL.

This clonotype was counted at least ten times. This chain links TRBV28 with TRBJ1-4; 8 nucleotides line up with TRBD1. Germline V lookup: CDR1 MDHEN, CDR2 SYDVKM. With 3 bases clipped from V and 8 bases from J, the junction kept 5 bases outside the gene matches. The CDR3 has 14 residues. The CDR3 is CASSLTGVEEKLFF. In nucleotides, the CDR3 is TGTGCCAGCAGTTTGACAGGGGTGGAAGAAAAACTGTTTTTT.